The sample holds many counts of the clone carrying this T cell receptor (beta chain). Sample time point: patch test 3, about 24 weeks after DPC sensitization. Treatment meaning: therapeutic diphenylcyclopropenone sensitization with weekly scalp DPC. Every patch test was put on after a blood sample was taken. The CDR3 has 15 amino acids. V was pared by 5 bases and J by 5 bases, with 6 bases of the junction left unmatched. Germline CDR1 is KGHSH and CDR2 is LQKENI. This entry is derived from a study of human T cells and chemical hapten exposure. Study-level information: A 2 cm by 2 cm inner upper arm patch received 2% DPC for sensitization.

In the source study's methods: Per sample, the median was around 100,000 TCRs, with values from around 24,000 to 710,000. TCRdb reanalysed the RACE reads using MiXCR and keeps one entry per CDR3 protein. The authors' filters were not applied to this entry. This table has roughly 84,000 distinct CDR3 sequences, 10% to 13% appearing once. This receptor was taken from a woman in her forties or fifties with alopecia areata. Some clones in this sample may be carry-over from other donors' samples. V gene TRBV18 combines with J gene TRBJ2-7; 13 nucleotides line up with TRBD2. This specimen consisted of whole blood, obtained in connection with sensitization to the hapten diphenylcyclopropenone (DPC). The CDR3 loop is CASSRTSGSQDEQYF. In DNA form, the CDR3 reads TGTGCCAGCTCAAGGACTAGCGGGAGCCAGGACGAGCAGTACTTC.